The next 26 T cell receptor beta chains were all read from a single sample in a study of response to subunit inactivated influenza vaccine. One entry per CDR3 protein, called by TCRdb with MiXCR from the RT-PCR reads. The table records about 190,000 distinct CDR3 sequences, around an eighth of them present only once. The sequencing used CD8+ T cells sorted from PBMCs, collected more than 4 days after vaccination. The receptors come from a man aged 45-60 years who received an inactivated influenza vaccine.

J is TRBJ1-1 and V is TRBV2; D unclear. Germline V gene data show CDR1 as SNHLY and CDR2 as FYNNEI. V was clipped by 3 bases and J by 1 base, with 18 bases between them. The CDR3 spans 17 residues. CDR3 residues: CASSEKDLPSENTEAFF. In nucleotides, the CDR3 is TGTGCCAGCAGTGAGAAGGACCTTCCTTCGGAGAACACTGAAGCTTTCTTT. Supplemented by reference TRBV2 and TRBJ1-1, the full variable domain reads EPEVTQTPSHQVTQMGQEVILRCVPISNHLYFYWYRQILGQKVEFLVSFYNNEISEKSEIFDDQFSVERPDGSNFTLKIRSTKLEDSAMYFCASSEKDLPSENTEAFFGQGTRLTVV.

This clonotype has ten or more counts. The germline gene is not matched at one end of the junction; a read error may be the cause. This sequence joins TRBV24-1 and TRBJ2-2; no reliable D call. CDR1 KGHDR and CDR2 SFDVKD come from the germline V gene. The CDR3 runs to 14 residues. The CDR3 spells CATTSDTNTGELFF. The CDR3 bases are TGTGCCACCACGTCAGACACGAATACCGGGGAGCTGTTTTTT.

This clonotype has a handful of counts. A junction boundary mismatches the germline segment, possibly from a read error. This chain joins TRBV20-1 and TRBJ1-2; D is possibly TRBD1 (5 bases). Germline-derived CDR1 and CDR2 are DFQATT and SNEGSKA (reference sequence). The CDR3 extends over 13 amino acids. The CDR3 is CSARDEGLYGYTF. The CDR3 DNA reads TGCAGTGCCAGAGACGAGGGACTCTATGGCTACACCTTC.

The V and J genes are TRBV5-1 and TRBJ2-5; tentatively, D is TRBD2 (5 bases). The CDR3 covers 15 residues. V was clipped by 1 base and J by 2 bases, with 12 bases between them. In germline, CDR1 is SGHRS, CDR2 YFSETQ. CDR3 nucleotide sequence: TGCGCCAGCAGCTTGCTGCAGCGAGGGCAAGAGACCCAGTACTTC. Its translation is CASSLLQRGQETQYF.

This rearrangement joins TRBV4-2 to TRBJ2-4; D unclear. Germline CDR1 LGHNA, CDR2 YNFKEQ. The CDR3 has 14 residues. V was trimmed by 0 bases and J by 8 bases, leaving 11 bases between them. CDR3 DNA sequence: TGTGCCAGCAGCCAAGAGGACCACCAAGACATTCAGTACTTC. It is translated as CASSQEDHQDIQYF.

This clonotype came up a few times. The chain uses TRBV6-5 and TRBJ2-7, with 7 bases aligning to TRBD2. V was clipped by 2 bases and J by 5 bases; unmatched bases: 6. This CDR3 region has 14 residues. In germline, CDR1 is MNHEY, CDR2 SVGAGI. Written as DNA, the CDR3 is TGTGCCAGCAGTTACGGGGGGGAGACGAACGAGCAGTACTTC. It is translated as CASSYGGETNEQYF.

The chain has TRBV7-2 and TRBJ2-5, with 9 bases identical to TRBD1. This CDR3 has 15 amino acids. Germline V gene lookup returns CDR1 SGHTA and CDR2 FQGNSA. V was pared by 3 bases and J by 7 bases, with 9 bases of the junction left unmatched. This chain's CDR3 is CASSFPSGQGMTQYF. CDR3 DNA sequence: TGTGCCAGCAGCTTCCCCTCGGGACAGGGCATGACCCAGTACTTC.

The count of this clonotype is one. The J gene is TRBJ2-7, the V gene TRBV7-6; TRBD2 aligns across 9 bases. Germline V gene sequence: CDR1 SGHVS, CDR2 FNYEAQ. Trimming cost V 1 base and J 4 bases; bases outside gene matches: 5. This CDR3 region has 15 residues. CDR3 nucleotides: TGTGCCAGCAGCTTAGAGGCGCGGGAGGGTTACGAGCAGTACTTC. Its protein is CASSLEAREGYEQYF. The full variable domain, its missing parts supplied by reference TRBV7-6 and TRBJ2-7, is GAGVSQSPRYKVTKRGQDVALRCDPISGHVSLYWYRQALGQGPEFLTYFNYEAQQDKSGLPNDRFSAERPEGSISTLTIQRTEQRDSAMYRCASSLEAREGYEQYFGPGTRLTVT.

The chain joins TRBV3-1 to TRBJ2-1; 10 nucleotides line up with TRBD2. From germline, CDR1 is LGHDT and CDR2 YNNKEL (reference sequence). J gave up 4 bases and V 6 bases, and 6 bases lay outside the gene matches. CDR3 length: 15 residues. The CDR3 DNA reads TGTGCCAGCAGGCCGGGACTAGCGCTTTACAATGAGCAGTTCTTC. It is translated as CASRPGLALYNEQFF.

This clonotype showed up just a few times. The chain uses TRBV2 and TRBJ2-5, with TRBD2 matching 7 bases. V trimming: 5 bases; J trimming: 7 bases; junction bases outside the gene matches: 16. The CDR3 contains 16 residues. CDR1 is SNHLY, CDR2 FYNNEI, per germline. The CDR3 protein is CASSQRLARLNGTQYF. CDR3 in DNA: TGTGCCAGCAGTCAACGACTAGCCCGATTGAACGGGACCCAGTACTTC.

To note about this clonotype: An end of the junction differs from the germline gene, which may be a read error. The rearrangement links TRBV29-1 to TRBJ2-1; D not certain. CDR3 size: 10 residues. Germline-derived CDR1 and CDR2 are SQVTM and ANQGSEA. Here the CDR3 DNA reads TGCAGCGGTGAAGCCAATGAGCATTTCTTC. Translation: CSGEANEHFF.

The chain carries TRBV19 and TRBJ1-4; a weak D match, TRBD1 (5 bases). Germline CDR1 is LNHDA and CDR2 is SQIVND (reference sequence). The CDR3 runs 14 residues. Deletions cut 0 bases from V and 8 bases from J, with 10 bases between. The CDR3 sequence is CASSIDRTREKLFF. As DNA, the CDR3 is TGTGCCAGTAGTATAGATCGGACACGGGAAAAACTGTTTTTT.

A few counts support this clonotype. The V and J genes are TRBV24-1 and TRBJ2-7; D is possibly TRBD1 or TRBD2 (5 bases each). V was shortened by 4 bases and J by 6 bases, with 12 bases between the two germline ends. CDR1 KGHDR and CDR2 SFDVKD come from the germline V gene. This CDR3 has 13 amino acids. The CDR3 loop is CATSDRELGEQYF. CDR3 DNA: TGTGCCACCAGTGACAGGGAGCTGGGCGAGCAGTACTTC.

This sequence joins TRBV6-5 and TRBJ2-1, with D perhaps TRBD2 (6 bases). CDR3 length: 16 residues. Trimming removed 3 bases at V and 2 bases at J, with 14 bases between. CDR1 and CDR2 from the germline V gene are MNHEY and SVGAGI. Here the CDR3 DNA reads TGTGCCAGCAGTTATATCCTCGCGGGGCCCTACAATGAGCAGTTCTTC. It specifies CASSYILAGPYNEQFF.

The rearrangement joins TRBV29-1 to TRBJ2-2; D is ambiguous. Germline CDR1 SQVTM, CDR2 ANQGSEA. Trimming removed 7 bases from V and 6 bases from J, with 9 bases in between. The CDR3 is made up of 11 amino acids. The CDR3 region has the DNA TGCAGCGCCAGTTCGGCCGGGGAGCTGTTTTTT. It is translated as CSASSAGELFF.

The V and J genes are TRBV6-5 and TRBJ2-1, with D uncertain. The V end lost 0 bases, the J end lost 12 bases, and 6 bases lay between the germline ends. Germline CDR1 reads MNHEY; CDR2 reads SVGAGI. The CDR3 loop spans 11 amino acids. CDR3 in DNA: TGTGCCAGCAGTTACTCTGGCGTGCAGTTCTTC. Amino acid sequence: CASSYSGVQFF.

This clonotype was detected only a few times. The chain joins TRBV21-1 to TRBJ2-7; the tabulated D call, TRBD1, remains unverified against the DNA. TRBV21-1 is marked as a pseudogene. This CDR3 comprises 14 residues. The CDR3 protein is CASSKTGSHYEQYF. Written as DNA, the CDR3 is TGTGCCAGCAGCAAAACAGGGTCCCACTACGAGCAGTACTTC.

This clonotype was observed many times. The genes are TRBV24-1 and TRBJ2-1; 10 bases are a match to TRBD2. The germline gives CDR1 KGHDR, CDR2 SFDVKD. V shed 0 bases, J shed 7 bases, and the junction held 5 bases outside the gene matches. The CDR3 is made up of 16 amino acids. CDR3 sequence reads: CATSDLGSGRVNEQFF. CDR3 sequence (DNA): TGTGCCACCAGTGATTTGGGCAGCGGGAGGGTAAATGAGCAGTTCTTC.

The chain couples TRBV6-2 or TRBV6-3 to TRBJ2-7; tentative D call: TRBD2 (5 bases). V was trimmed by 2 bases and J by 2 bases, leaving 10 bases between them. Germline V gene sequence: CDR1 MNHEY, CDR2 SVGEGT. This CDR3 spans 14 amino acids. The CDR3 nucleotides are TGTGCCAGCAGTTACAGCGGCAGAACCTACGAGCAGTACTTC. This codes for CASSYSGRTYEQYF.

This clonotype turned up a few times. The chain recombines TRBV7-9 with TRBJ2-5, with D unclear. Germline values: CDR1 SEHNR, CDR2 FQNEAQ (reference sequence). The length of the CDR3 is 13 residues. Trimming shortened V by 5 bases and J by 0 bases, and 7 bases separated the two germline ends. The CDR3 region is CASSVGNQETQYF. CDR3 sequence (DNA): TGTGCCAGCAGCGTCGGTAACCAAGAGACCCAGTACTTC.

This clonotype has just a few counts. No DNA is shown, since the ends of the CDR3 on it are uncertain; the CDR3 is the one TCRdb lists. V usage is TRBV27 and J usage is TRBJ2-1. Germline CDR1 is MNHEY and CDR2 is SMNVEV (reference sequence). Ends included, the CDR3 has 12 residues. The CDR3 sequence: CASSILGNEQFF.

This clonotype turned up a few times. This sequence joins TRBV15 and TRBJ2-1; 9 nucleotides agree with TRBD2. Germline CDR1 LNHNV, CDR2 YYDKDF (reference sequence). V lost 4 bases to trimming and J lost 4 bases; unmatched junction nucleotides: 11. The CDR3 is 17 amino acids. The DNA of the CDR3 is TGTGCCACCAGCAACCCTAGCGGGGCCTTACCTTACAATGAGCAGTTCTTC. It yields the protein CATSNPSGALPYNEQFF. The variable domain in full, completed from reference TRBV15 and TRBJ2-1, reads DAMVIQNPRYQVTQFGKPVTLSCSQTLNHNVMYWYQQKSSQAPKLLFHYYDKDFNNEADTPDNFQSRRPNTSFCFLDIRSPGLGDTAMYLCATSNPSGALPYNEQFFGPGTRLTVL.

At least ten counts were recorded for this clonotype. V is TRBV20-1 and J is TRBJ2-2; 7 nucleotides line up with TRBD1. The length of the CDR3 is 15 residues. V lost 4 bases and J lost 5; bases outside the gene matches: 10. Germline V gene data show CDR1 as DFQATT and CDR2 as SNEGSKA (reference sequence). CDR3 residues: CSATSGTEKTGELFF. CDR3 DNA sequence: TGCAGTGCTACCTCCGGGACAGAAAAAACCGGGGAGCTGTTTTTT.

V gene TRBV27 combines with J gene TRBJ2-7, with 8 positions matching TRBD1. V gave up 1 base and J gave up 3 bases; unmatched junction bases: 8. Germline V CDR1 and CDR2: MNHEY, SMNVEV (reference sequence). This CDR3 is 16 amino acids long. The CDR3 DNA follows: TGTGCCAGCAGTTTATATTTCCAGGGGGCTTACTACGAGCAGTACTTC. This sequence encodes CASSLYFQGAYYEQYF.

V usage is TRBV5-6 and J usage is TRBJ1-4; possibly TRBD1 for D (6 bases). The CDR3 length is 16 residues. Germline V gene sequence: CDR1 SGHDT, CDR2 YYEEEE. Trimming took 0 bases from V and 5 from J, leaving 14 bases between them. CDR3 nucleotides: TGTGCCAGCAGCTTGGCCTCGAGGACAGTAAATGAAAAACTGTTTTTT. It specifies CASSLASRTVNEKLFF.

This clonotype was seen many times. V is TRBV20-1 and J is TRBJ2-7, with D perhaps matching TRBD1 (6 bases). Trimming left V 4 bases short and J 0 bases short, with 10 bases between. The CDR3 runs 13 residues. Per the germline V gene, CDR1 is DFQATT and CDR2 is SNEGSKA (reference sequence). This CDR3 is CSATWDNSYEQYF. The CDR3 DNA reads TGCAGTGCTACTTGGGACAACTCCTACGAGCAGTACTTC.